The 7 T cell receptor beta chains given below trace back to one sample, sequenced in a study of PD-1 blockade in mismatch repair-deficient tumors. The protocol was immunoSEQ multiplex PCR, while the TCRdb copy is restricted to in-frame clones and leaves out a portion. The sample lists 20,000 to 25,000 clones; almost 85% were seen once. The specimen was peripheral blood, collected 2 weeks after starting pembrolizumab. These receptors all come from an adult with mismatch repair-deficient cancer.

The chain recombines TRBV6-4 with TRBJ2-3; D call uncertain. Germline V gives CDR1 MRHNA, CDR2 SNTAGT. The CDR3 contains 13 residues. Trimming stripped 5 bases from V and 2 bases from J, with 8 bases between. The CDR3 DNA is TGTGCCAGCAGTCGGAGTTCCACAGATACGCAGTATTTT. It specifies CASSRSSTDTQYF.

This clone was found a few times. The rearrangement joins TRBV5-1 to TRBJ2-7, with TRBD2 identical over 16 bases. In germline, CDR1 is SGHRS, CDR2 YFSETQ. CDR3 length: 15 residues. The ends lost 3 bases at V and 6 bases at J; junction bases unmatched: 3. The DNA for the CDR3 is TGCGCCAGCAGCTCGGGACTAGCGGGAGGGCCCGAGCAGTACTTC. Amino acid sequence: CASSSGLAGGPEQYF.

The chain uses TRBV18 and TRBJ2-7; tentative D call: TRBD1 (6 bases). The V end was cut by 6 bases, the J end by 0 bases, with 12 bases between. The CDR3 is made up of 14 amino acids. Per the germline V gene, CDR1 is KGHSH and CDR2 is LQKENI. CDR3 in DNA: TGTGCCAGCTCCATGGACAGTTTCTCCTACGAGCAGTACTTC. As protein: CASSMDSFSYEQYF.

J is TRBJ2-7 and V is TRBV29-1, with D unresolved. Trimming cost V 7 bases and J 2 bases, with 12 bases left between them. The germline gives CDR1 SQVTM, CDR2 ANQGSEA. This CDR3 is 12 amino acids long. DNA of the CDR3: TGCAGCGCCCGACTGTCACCCTACGAGCAGTACTTC. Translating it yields CSARLSPYEQYF.

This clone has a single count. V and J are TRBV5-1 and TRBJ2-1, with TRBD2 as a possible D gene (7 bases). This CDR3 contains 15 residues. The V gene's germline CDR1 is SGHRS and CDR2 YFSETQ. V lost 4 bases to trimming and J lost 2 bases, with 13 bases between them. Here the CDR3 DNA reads TGCGCCAGCAGCCTAAAGGGGGGGACCTACAATGAGCAGTTCTTC. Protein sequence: CASSLKGGTYNEQFF.

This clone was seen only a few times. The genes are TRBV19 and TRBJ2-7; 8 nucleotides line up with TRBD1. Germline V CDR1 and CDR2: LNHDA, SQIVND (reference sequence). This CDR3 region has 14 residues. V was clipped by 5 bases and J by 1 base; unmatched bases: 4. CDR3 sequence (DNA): TGTGCCAGTAGTTCGCAGGGGGCATCCTACGAGCAGTACTTC. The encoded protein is CASSSQGASYEQYF.

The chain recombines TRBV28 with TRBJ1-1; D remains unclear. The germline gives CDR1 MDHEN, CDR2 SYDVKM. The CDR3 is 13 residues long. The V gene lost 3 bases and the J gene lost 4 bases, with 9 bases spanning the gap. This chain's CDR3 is CASSFIWTTEAFF. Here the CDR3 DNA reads TGTGCCAGCAGTTTTATTTGGACCACTGAAGCTTTCTTT. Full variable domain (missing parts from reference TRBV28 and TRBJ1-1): DVKVTQSSRYLVKRTGEKVFLECVQDMDHENMFWYRQDPGLGLRLIYFSYDVKMKEKGDIPEGYSVSREKKERFSLILESASTNQTSMYLCASSFIWTTEAFFGQGTRLTVV.